The rows below give T cell receptor beta chains drawn from one sample of a study of blood T cell repertoires in COVID-19. Assay: immunoSEQ multiplex PCR; the TCRdb copy retains only in-frame clones and omits some. The sample yields fewer than 200,000 clones, 90% seen once. Sequenced sample: peripheral blood. These receptors all come from a middle-aged man with acute or convalescent COVID-19. The conserved cysteine and the conserved F or W are not part of the CDR3 here. Expanded clones get a size class; other rows say once, few or many, or leave the size out.

TRBV30 . AWSGHYGYT
TRBV3-1/TRBV3-2 . ASSPRAGVDTGELF
TRBV30 . AWRGRGGLYTEAF
TRBV5-1 once ASSKSGTGGRHEQF
TRBV27 . ASSFDRGGSNEKLF
TRBV28 . ASRLQGHYQETQY
TRBV6-5 . ASSLGTAGVDIQY
TRBV7-6 . ATEYASEQY
TRBV6-6 once ASSYSDRGQGYT
TRBV2 . ASSEGRSNSPLH
TRBV5-1 . ASSLNSQNTGELF
TRBV7-2 . ASSLYDRQEDGYT
TRBV5-1 . ASAPGTSGGKQETQY
TRBV3-1/TRBV3-2 . ASSQLGQGKETQY
TRBV5-5 . ASSLVGSGEKLF
TRBV7-7 . ASSLEGINPDGVNTEAF
TRBV29-1 . SGYSQGYGYT
TRBV6-1 . ASSEALLREARGNQPQH
TRBV6-6 . ASSYSAPAYGYT
TRBV28 . ASSLGRFYEQY
TRBV2 . ASSERFYNEQF
TRBV5-5 . ASSLAGDNNQPQH
TRBV18 . ASSRRTGHTDTQY
TRBV30 . AWSTSGGTDTQY
TRBV5-1 . ASSGGQGWSPLH
TRBV6-4 . ASSDGGGNEQF
TRBV10-2 . ASSELAGVTGELF
TRBV28 few ASSYVVAFSTYNEQF